The 7 T cell receptor beta chains reported below all come from one sample, sequenced in a study of T cell changes during pregnancy in multiple sclerosis. Data came from immunoSEQ multiplex PCR; TCRdb stores just in-frame clones and leaves some out. The sample lists around 100,000 clones, around 90% occurring once. The sample was peripheral blood, taken in the second trimester of pregnancy. The receptors derive from a female donor with multiple sclerosis, enrolled in a pregnancy study.

The V call is TRBV19, the J call TRBJ1-5, with 7 nucleotides matching TRBD1. V shed 3 bases, J shed 4 bases, and the junction held 3 bases outside the gene matches. The CDR3 contains 14 residues. Germline loops: CDR1 LNHDA, CDR2 SQIVND (reference sequence). The CDR3 sequence: CASSIGTANQPQHF. Written as DNA, the CDR3 is TGTGCCAGTAGTATCGGGACAGCTAATCAGCCCCAGCATTTT. The full variable domain, in which reference TRBV19 and TRBJ1-5 provide the parts outside the CDR3, is DGGITQSPKYLFRKEGQNVTLSCEQNLNHDAMYWYRQDPGQGLRLIYYSQIVNDFQKGDIAEGYSVSREKKESFPLTVTSAQKNPTAFYLCASSIGTANQPQHFGDGTRLSIL.

The chain is built from TRBV9 and TRBJ2-3; no reliable D call. This CDR3 region has 14 residues. The V end was cut by 2 bases, the J end by 0 bases, with 7 bases between. The V gene's germline CDR1 is SGDLS and CDR2 YYNGEE. CDR3 sequence: CASSVSLSTDTQYF. The CDR3 nucleotides are TGTGCCAGCAGCGTCAGTCTCAGCACAGATACGCAGTATTTT.

In this sample, this clone turned up a few times. This chain joins TRBV6-5 and TRBJ1-1; D perhaps matches TRBD1 (5 bases). The CDR3 length is 14 residues. V lost 2 bases to trimming and J lost 5 bases, with 12 bases between them. Germline values: CDR1 MNHEY, CDR2 SVGAGI. The CDR3 sequence: CASSYAGRRTEAFF. CDR3 DNA: TGTGCCAGCAGTTACGCAGGGAGGAGGACTGAAGCTTTCTTT.

For this clone: One end of the junction does not line up with germline, which may come from a read error. This chain links TRBV7-3 with TRBJ1-3, with D perhaps matching TRBD1 (6 bases). This CDR3 comprises 13 residues. CDR1 SGHTA and CDR2 FQGTGA come from the germline V gene. CDR3 DNA sequence: TGTGCCAGCAGCTACGATGGACAGCCTCCTTTCAATTTT. It yields the protein CASSYDGQPPFNF.

The chain carries TRBV2 and TRBJ1-4; tentative D call: TRBD1 (5 bases). The V end lost 6 bases, the J end lost 8 bases, and 19 bases lay between the germline ends. The CDR3 length is 15 residues. Germline CDR1 reads SNHLY; CDR2 reads FYNNEI. CDR3 bases: TGTGCCAGCAGCGTTCGGTCGGCAGGGCTGGAAAAACTGTTTTTT. Its protein product is CASSVRSAGLEKLFF.

The chain employs TRBV2 and TRBJ2-2; 7 positions agree with TRBD2. The CDR3 covers 14 residues. In germline, CDR1 is SNHLY, CDR2 FYNNEI. V lost 2 bases and J lost 5; bases outside the gene matches: 2. The CDR3 loop is CASSETGGTGELFF. The CDR3 DNA is TGTGCCAGCAGTGAAACGGGGGGTACCGGGGAGCTGTTTTTT. The entire variable domain, with the rest obtained from reference TRBV2 and TRBJ2-2, is as follows: EPEVTQTPSHQVTQMGQEVILRCVPISNHLYFYWYRQILGQKVEFLVSFYNNEISEKSEIFDDQFSVERPDGSNFTLKIRSTKLEDSAMYFCASSETGGTGELFFGEGSRLTVL.

V gene TRBV30 combines with J gene TRBJ2-2; 7 bases are shared with TRBD2. The trim removed 3 bases at V and 6 bases at J, leaving 4 bases unmatched. CDR1 and CDR2 (germline): GTSNPN, SVGIG (reference sequence). The CDR3 runs 13 residues. CDR3: CAWRGLGPGELFF. The CDR3 region has the DNA TGTGCCTGGAGAGGACTAGGCCCCGGGGAGCTGTTTTTT.